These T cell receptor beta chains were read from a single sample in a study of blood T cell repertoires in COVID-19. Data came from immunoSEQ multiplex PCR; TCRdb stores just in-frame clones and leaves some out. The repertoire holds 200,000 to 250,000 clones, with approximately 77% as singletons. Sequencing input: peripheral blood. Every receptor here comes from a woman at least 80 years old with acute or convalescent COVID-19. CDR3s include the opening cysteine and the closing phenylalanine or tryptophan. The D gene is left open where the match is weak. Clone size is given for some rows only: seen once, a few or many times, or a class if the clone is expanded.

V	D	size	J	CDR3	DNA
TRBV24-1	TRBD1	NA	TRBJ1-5	CATSDNRQGRGNQPQHF	TGTGCCACCAGTGATAACCGACAGGGTCGAGGCAATCAGCCCCAGCATTTT
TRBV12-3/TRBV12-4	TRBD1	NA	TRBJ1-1	CASSFRGRQAFF	TGTGCCAGCAGTTTTAGGGGGCGCCAGGCTTTCTTT
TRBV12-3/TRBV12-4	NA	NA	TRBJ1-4	CASSFREKLFF	TGTGCCAGCAGTTTTCGTGAAAAACTGTTTTTT
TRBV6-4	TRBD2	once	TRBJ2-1	CAIERISGGKQFF	TGTGCCATCGAGAGGATTAGCGGGGGTAAGCAGTTCTTC
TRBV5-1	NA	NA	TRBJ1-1	CASSLGTVNEAFF	TGCGCCAGCAGCTTGGGGACAGTCAATGAAGCTTTCTTT
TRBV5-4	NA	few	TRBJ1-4	CASSFDQGGNEKLFF	TGTGCCAGCAGCTTTGACCAGGGCGGTAATGAAAAACTGTTTTTT
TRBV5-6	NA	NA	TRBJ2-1	CASSYMGTEAYNEQFF	TGTGCCAGCAGCTATATGGGGACTGAAGCCTACAATGAGCAGTTCTTC
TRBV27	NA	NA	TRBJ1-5	CASSFRGSNQPQHF	TGTGCCAGCAGTTTTAGGGGTAGCAATCAGCCCCAGCATTTT
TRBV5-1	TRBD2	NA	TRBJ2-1	CASSPGLAGGGEQFF	TGCGCCAGCAGCCCAGGACTAGCGGGGGGAGGTGAGCAGTTCTTC
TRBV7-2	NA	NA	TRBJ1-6	CASSFIPTRRGVGSPLHF	TGTGCCAGCAGCTTCATACCAACCCGCAGGGGAGTAGGTTCACCCCTCCACTTT
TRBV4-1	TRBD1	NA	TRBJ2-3	CASSQDRLTGGVQTSTDTQYF	TGCGCCAGCAGCCAAGATCGCTTAACAGGGGGCGTCCAGACAAGCACAGATACGCAGTATTTT
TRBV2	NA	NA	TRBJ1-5	CASSEAYQGGQPQHF	TGTGCCAGCAGTGAGGCTTACCAGGGCGGTCAGCCCCAGCATTTT
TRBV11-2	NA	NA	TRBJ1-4	CASSLAPGFSEKLFF	TGTGCCAGCAGCTTAGCTCCGGGGTTCAGTGAAAAACTGTTTTTT
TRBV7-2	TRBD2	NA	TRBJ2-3	CASSYSTSSGGATDTQYF	TGTGCCAGCAGCTACTCAACCTCCAGCGGGGGAGCAACAGATACGCAGTATTTT
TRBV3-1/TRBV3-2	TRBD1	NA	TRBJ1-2	CASSPRQGYGYTF	TGTGCCAGCAGCCCTCGACAGGGCTATGGCTACACCTTC
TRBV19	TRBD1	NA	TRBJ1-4	CASSWTGTNEKLFF	TGTGCCAGTAGTTGGACAGGGACTAATGAAAAACTGTTTTTT
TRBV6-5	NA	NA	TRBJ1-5	CASRRTDSHNQPQHF	TGTGCCAGCAGACGAACTGACAGCCACAATCAGCCCCAGCATTTT
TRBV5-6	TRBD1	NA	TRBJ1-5	CASSPGQGNQPQHF	TGTGCCAGCAGCCCCGGACAGGGCAATCAGCCCCAGCATTTT
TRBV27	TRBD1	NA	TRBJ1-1	CAVRTGGSDTEAFF	TGTGCCGTGCGGACAGGGGGCAGCGACACTGAAGCTTTCTTT
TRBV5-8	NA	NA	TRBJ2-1	CASSLGTSPYNEQFF	TGTGCCAGCAGCTTGGGAACTAGTCCCTACAATGAGCAGTTCTTC
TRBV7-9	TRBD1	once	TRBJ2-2	CASSRQTGGGPGELFF	TGTGCCAGCAGCCGGCAGACAGGGGGAGGACCCGGGGAGCTGTTTTTT
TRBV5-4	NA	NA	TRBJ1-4	CASSLTGTNEKLFF	TGTGCCAGCAGCTTGACAGGGACTAATGAAAAACTGTTTTTT
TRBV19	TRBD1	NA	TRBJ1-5	CASTPTGVSNQPQHF	TGTGCCAGTACCCCGACAGGGGTTAGCAATCAGCCCCAGCATTTT
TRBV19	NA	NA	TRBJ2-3	CASSIYRGSTDTQYF	TGTGCCAGTAGTATCTATAGGGGGAGTACAGATACGCAGTATTTT
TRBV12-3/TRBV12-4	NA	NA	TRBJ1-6	CASSPRLNSPLHF	TGTGCCAGCAGTCCCAGGCTTAATTCACCCCTCCACTTT
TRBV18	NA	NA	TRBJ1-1	CASSPTQGMDTEAFF	TGTGCCAGCTCACCGACGCAGGGAATGGACACTGAAGCTTTCTTT
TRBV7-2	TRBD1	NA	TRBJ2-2	CASSAGTVPGELFF	TGTGCCAGCAGCGCCGGGACAGTACCCGGGGAGCTGTTTTTT